The T cell receptor (beta chain) described here comes from a study of beta chain features in type 1 diabetes. Findings and limits, study-wide: In comparison with healthy donors, patients had naive, central memory and Treg TCRB repertoires that appeared more similar. Diminished insertions and augmented deletions at VDJ junctions characterized type 1 diabetes patients.

Sequenced material consisted of expressed TCRB transcripts (all of the isolated RNA was reverse transcribed). Reads from naive, central memory and regulatory T cell samples averaged about 3.57 million. The data were produced by immunoSEQ multiplex PCR, yet TCRdb's version contains in-frame clones alone and is incomplete. The data show 450,000 or so clones, with over 9.5% seen just once and 0.045% to 0.05% held by the top ten. Purity exceeding 95% was reached by all sorted populations. The length of the CDR3 is 15 residues. CDR1 is MNHEY, CDR2 SVGAGI, per germline. Trimming stripped 0 bases from V and 1 base from J, with 9 bases between. On this clone: The antigen is undetermined.

The chain uses TRBV6-5 and TRBJ1-1, with D possibly TRBD1 on 6 matching bases. The sample taken for sequencing was naive CD4+ T cells from blood. This clonotype was sampled from a woman aged 18-29 years in good health. The CDR3 sequence: CASSYSGHWNTEAFF. CDR3 sequence (DNA): TGTGCCAGCAGTTACTCGGGACATTGGAACACTGAAGCTTTCTTT.